This TCR beta chain was obtained from a study of shared T cell receptors in the human thymus. This clone was seen a handful of times. Produced via immunoSEQ multiplex PCR; TCRdb's table is partial and in-frame only. The sample shows about 660,000 clones, roughly 88% of them seen only once. J lost 0 bases, V lost 4 bases, and 11 bases had no gene match. This CDR3 region has 17 residues. Germline V gives CDR1 SGHNT, CDR2 YYREEE (reference sequence). Another study also made use of these data, one on human thymus T cells. That publication notes: A high degree of thymic repertoire overlap among unrelated individuals was reported in related research.

Sequences were obtained from thymocytes. The source is a boy in the first two years of life with a congenital heart defect. V is TRBV5-4 and J is TRBJ2-3; 7 positions agree with TRBD2. CDR3 sequence reads: CASSVNLAAASTDTQYF. The CDR3 DNA reads as TGTGCCAGCAGCGTCAACCTAGCGGCGGCTAGCACAGATACGCAGTATTTT.